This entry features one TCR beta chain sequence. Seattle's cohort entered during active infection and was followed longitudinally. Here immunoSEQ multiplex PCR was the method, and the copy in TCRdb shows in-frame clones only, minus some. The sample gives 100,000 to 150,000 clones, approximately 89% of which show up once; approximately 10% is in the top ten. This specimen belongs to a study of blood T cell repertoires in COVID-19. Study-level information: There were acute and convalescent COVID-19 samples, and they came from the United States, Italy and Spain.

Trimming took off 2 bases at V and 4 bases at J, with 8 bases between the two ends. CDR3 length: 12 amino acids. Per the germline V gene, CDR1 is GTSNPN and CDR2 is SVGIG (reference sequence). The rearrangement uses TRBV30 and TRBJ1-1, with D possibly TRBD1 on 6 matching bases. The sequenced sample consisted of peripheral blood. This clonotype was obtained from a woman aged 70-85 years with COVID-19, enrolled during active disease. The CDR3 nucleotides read TGTGCCTGGAGTTCCAGGGGCACTGAAGCTTTCTTT. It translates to CAWSSRGTEAFF.